The source of this T cell receptor (beta chain) is a study of metastatic and nonmetastatic thyroid tumors. Every patient was untreated before thyroid surgery. As processed by the authors: Building a distant-metastasis classifier for papillary thyroid cancer drew on CDR3 differences across clinicopathological groups. TCRdb re-clonotyped the PCR reads via MiXCR. TCRdb, rather than the study authors, made the V and J calls. The table records about 13,000 clones, 23% of them present only once. V lost 5 bases to trimming and J lost 1 base; unmatched junction nucleotides: 8. There are 15 residues in the CDR3. CDR1 and CDR2 from the germline V gene are DFQATT and SNEGSKA (reference sequence). This clone is termed medium-sized (0.01 to 0.1%).

The chain recombines TRBV20-1 with TRBJ1-1; TRBD1 aligns across 9 bases. The TCR sequence derives from a female donor with papillary thyroid cancer or a benign thyroid nodule (not recorded which). Some clones in this sample may be carry-over from other donors' samples. The sample consisted of adjacent normal tissue. The CDR3 loop reads CSAPTGGRGNTEAFF. CDR3 coding DNA: TGCAGTGCTCCCACAGGGGGCCGGGGGAACACTGAAGCTTTCTTT.